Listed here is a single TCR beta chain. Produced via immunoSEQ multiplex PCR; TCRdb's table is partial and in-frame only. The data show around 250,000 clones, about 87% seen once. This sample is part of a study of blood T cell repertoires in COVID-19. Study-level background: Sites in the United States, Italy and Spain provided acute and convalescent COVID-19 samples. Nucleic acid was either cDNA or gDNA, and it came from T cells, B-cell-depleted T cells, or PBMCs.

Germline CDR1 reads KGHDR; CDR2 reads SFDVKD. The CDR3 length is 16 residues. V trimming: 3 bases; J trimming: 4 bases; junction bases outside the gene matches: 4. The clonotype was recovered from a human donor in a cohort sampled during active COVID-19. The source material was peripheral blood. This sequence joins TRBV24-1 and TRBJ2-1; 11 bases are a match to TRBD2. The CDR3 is CATSDPGTSGYNEQFF. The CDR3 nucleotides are TGTGCCACCAGTGATCCCGGGACTAGCGGTTACAATGAGCAGTTCTTC.